This TCR beta chain was observed in a study of blood T cell repertoires in COVID-19. At the level of the study: T cells, B-cell-depleted T cells, or PBMCs provided the cDNA or gDNA that served as material.

The germline gives CDR1 SNHLY, CDR2 FYNNEI. This CDR3 has 13 amino acids. Trimming stripped 4 bases from V and 7 bases from J, with 13 bases between. The method was immunoSEQ multiplex PCR; TCRdb's version includes in-frame clones alone and lacks a portion of them. This sample has 60,000 to 65,000 clones; roughly 80% occur once, and the top ten carry about a fifth. Material: peripheral blood. The chain links TRBV2 to TRBJ2-5; weak D call: TRBD2 (6 bases). The source of this sequence is a woman older than 75 with active or convalescent COVID-19. The CDR3 region has the DNA TGTGCCAGCAGTGCAGGTCCCGGGGGGACCCAGTACTTC. Translation gives CASSAGPGGTQYF.